Shown below are 14 T cell receptor beta chains from a single sample sequenced in a study of identifying expanded T cells in peripheral blood. Data came from immunoSEQ multiplex PCR; TCRdb stores just in-frame clones and leaves some out. The table has 95,000 to 100,000 clones, approximately 90% seen once. Sequenced material: blood. These receptors all stem from a person aged 18 to 69 in good health.

By share, this clone counts as medium-sized. V usage is TRBV2 and J usage is TRBJ1-1; D uncertain. The CDR3 is 15 amino acids. Germline V gene sequence: CDR1 SNHLY, CDR2 FYNNEI. Between the trimmed V and J ends, which lost 8 bases and 5 bases, there was a span of 21 bases. The DNA of the CDR3 is TGTGCCAGCCGCAGTGATGAGGTTGCCGGAACTGAAGCTTTCTTT. Translated, it gives CASRSDEVAGTEAFF.

This sequence joins TRBV5-1 and TRBJ2-7, with a weak D call TRBD1 (10 bases). Germline-derived CDR1 and CDR2 are SGHRS and YFSETQ. V lost 4 bases, J lost 6 bases, and 20 bases lay in between. The CDR3 consists of 15 residues. CDR3 in amino acids: CASSPSSGTGVEQYF. As DNA, the CDR3 is TGCGCCAGCAGCCCCTCTAGCGGGACAGGGGTCGAGCAGTACTTC.

V gene TRBV9 combines with J gene TRBJ2-1; a possible D gene is TRBD2 (5 bases). This CDR3 comprises 14 residues. Trimming pared 5 bases from V and 6 bases from J, leaving 15 bases between. The germline V gene encodes CDR1 SGDLS and CDR2 YYNGEE. CDR3 nucleotide sequence: TGTGCCAGCAGTGCCCCCCGGACTGGCAATGAGCAGTTCTTC. Amino acid sequence: CASSAPRTGNEQFF.

The rearrangement uses TRBV7-9 and TRBJ2-5; 9 bases map to TRBD2. Germline V CDR1 and CDR2: SEHNR, FQNEAQ (reference sequence). This CDR3 is built from 17 residues. V gave up 1 base and J gave up 3 bases; unmatched junction bases: 9. As DNA, the CDR3 is TGTGCCAGCAGCTTAGGGCGTACGGGACTAGCTAAAGAGACCCAGTACTTC. This sequence encodes CASSLGRTGLAKETQYF.

The chain joins TRBV7-9 to TRBJ2-7, with a weak D call TRBD2 (5 bases). Germline lookup yields CDR1 SEHNR and CDR2 FQNEAQ (reference sequence). V lost 4 bases and J 2 bases, leaving 12 bases between the germline ends. CDR3 length: 14 amino acids. CDR3 DNA sequence: TGTGCCAGCAGCTACGGGGATAACACCTACGAGCAGTACTTC. Its translation is CASSYGDNTYEQYF. The full variable domain, rest sourced from reference TRBV7-9 and TRBJ2-7, is DTGVSQNPRHKITKRGQNVTFRCDPISEHNRLYWYRQTLGQGPEFLTYFQNEAQLEKSRLLSDRFSAERPKGSFSTLEIQRTEQGDSAMYLCASSYGDNTYEQYFGPGTRLTVT.

This rearrangement joins TRBV19 to TRBJ2-7, with TRBD1 matching 10 bases. Germline-derived CDR1 and CDR2 are LNHDA and SQIVND (reference sequence). The V segment lost 9 bases and the J segment 9 bases; nucleotides outside the gene matches: 8. The length of the CDR3 is 12 residues. The CDR3 DNA reads TGTGCCAGCGGGACAGGGGAGAACCGGCAGTACTTC. Its protein is CASGTGENRQYF.

The J gene is TRBJ1-2, the V gene TRBV5-4; 7 nucleotides agree with TRBD1. V lost 0 bases and J lost 6; bases outside the gene matches: 8. CDR1 is SGHNT and CDR2 is YYREEE in the germline V gene (reference sequence). The CDR3 runs to 15 residues. The CDR3 nucleotides are TGTGCCAGCAGCTTGGTGTATGAGGGGGCAGATGGCTACACCTTC. Translating it yields CASSLVYEGADGYTF.

The chain uses TRBV28 and TRBJ1-2, with unresolved D. Trimming stripped 5 bases from V and 8 bases from J, with 15 bases between. Germline lookup yields CDR1 MDHEN and CDR2 SYDVKM. The CDR3 sequence is 13 residues long. CDR3 amino acids: CASSHMGGSGYTF. CDR3 bases: TGTGCCAGCAGTCATATGGGAGGGAGCGGCTACACCTTC.

V gene TRBV6-1 combines with J gene TRBJ1-3; 10 nucleotides align to TRBD1. CDR1 is MNHNS and CDR2 is SASEGT in the germline V gene. This CDR3 is 17 amino acids long. V was clipped by 2 bases and J by 0 bases; unmatched bases: 4. This CDR3 is CASSELGTGASGNTIYF. CDR3 in DNA: TGTGCCAGCAGTGAACTTGGGACAGGGGCCTCTGGAAACACCATATATTTT.

The genes are TRBV30 and TRBJ2-5, with D possibly called TRBD1 or TRBD2 (5 bases each). The germline CDR1 and CDR2 sequences are GTSNPN and SVGIG (reference sequence). V shed 3 bases and J shed 5 bases, with 22 bases lying between them. The CDR3 runs to 16 residues. This chain's CDR3 is CAWRSRPPRGRETQYF. As DNA, the CDR3 is TGTGCCTGGAGGAGCCGGCCCCCCCGGGGCCGGGAGACCCAGTACTTC.

There are a few counts of this clone. This chain links TRBV6-1 with TRBJ1-1; 8 bases match TRBD1. V lost 5 bases to trimming and J lost 0 bases; unmatched junction nucleotides: 2. Germline CDR1 reads MNHNS; CDR2 reads SASEGT. The CDR3 contains 14 residues. CDR3 in amino acids: CASSWDRMNTEAFF. CDR3 bases: TGTGCCAGCAGTTGGGACAGGATGAACACTGAAGCTTTCTTT.

The V and J genes are TRBV27 and TRBJ2-7; 8 nucleotides match TRBD2. Germline V gives CDR1 MNHEY, CDR2 SMNVEV (reference sequence). The CDR3 contains 14 residues. Trimming at V came to 4 bases and at J to 6 bases, leaving 8 bases not matched to a gene. CDR3 DNA sequence: TGTGCCAGCAGTTGGTCCGGGAGGGGATCCGAGCAGTACTTC. It yields the protein CASSWSGRGSEQYF.

V and J are TRBV15 and TRBJ2-2; TRBD2 matches 7 bases. Germline V gene lookup returns CDR1 LNHNV and CDR2 YYDKDF (reference sequence). The CDR3 is 16 amino acids. Trimming at V came to 1 base and at J to 7 bases, leaving 9 bases not matched to a gene. CDR3: CATSRGGGGVVGELFF. The CDR3 DNA reads TGTGCCACCAGCAGAGGTGGTGGGGGGGTGGTCGGGGAGCTGTTTTTT.

The chain recombines TRBV2 with TRBJ2-7; D might be TRBD2 (6 bases). The CDR3 spans 11 residues. Trimming took 11 bases from V and 0 from J, leaving 8 bases between them. CDR1 SNHLY and CDR2 FYNNEI come from the germline V gene. In DNA, the CDR3 is TGTGCCGGGGGACTCTCCTACGAGCAGTACTTC. It specifies CAGGLSYEQYF.